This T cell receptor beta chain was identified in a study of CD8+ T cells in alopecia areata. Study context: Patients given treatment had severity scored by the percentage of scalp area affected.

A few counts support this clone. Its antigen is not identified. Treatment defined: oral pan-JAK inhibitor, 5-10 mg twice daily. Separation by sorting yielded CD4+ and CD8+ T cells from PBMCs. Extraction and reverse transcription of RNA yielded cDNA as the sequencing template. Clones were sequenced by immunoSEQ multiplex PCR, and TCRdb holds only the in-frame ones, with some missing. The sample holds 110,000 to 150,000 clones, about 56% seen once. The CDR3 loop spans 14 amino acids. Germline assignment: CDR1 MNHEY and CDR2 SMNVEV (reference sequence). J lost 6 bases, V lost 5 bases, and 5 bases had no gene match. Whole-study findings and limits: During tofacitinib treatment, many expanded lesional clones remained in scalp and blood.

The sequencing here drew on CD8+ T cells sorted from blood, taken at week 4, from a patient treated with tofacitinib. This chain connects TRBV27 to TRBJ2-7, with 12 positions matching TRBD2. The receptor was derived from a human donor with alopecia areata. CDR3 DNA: TGTGCCAGCAGTCGACTAGCGGGGGTTATCGAGCAGTACTTC. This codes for CASSRLAGVIEQYF.